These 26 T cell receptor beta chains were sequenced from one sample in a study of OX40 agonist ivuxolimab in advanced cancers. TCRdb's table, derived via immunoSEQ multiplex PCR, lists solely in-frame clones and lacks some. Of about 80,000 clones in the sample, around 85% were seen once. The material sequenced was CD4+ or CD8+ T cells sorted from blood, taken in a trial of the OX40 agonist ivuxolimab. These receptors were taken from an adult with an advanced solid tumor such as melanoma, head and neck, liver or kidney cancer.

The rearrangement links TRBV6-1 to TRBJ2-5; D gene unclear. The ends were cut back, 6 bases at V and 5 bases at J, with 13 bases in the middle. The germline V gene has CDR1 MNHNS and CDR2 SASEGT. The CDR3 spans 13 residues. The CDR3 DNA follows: TGTGCCAGCAGAAGACAAGTTTCGGAGACCCAGTACTTC. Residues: CASRRQVSETQYF.

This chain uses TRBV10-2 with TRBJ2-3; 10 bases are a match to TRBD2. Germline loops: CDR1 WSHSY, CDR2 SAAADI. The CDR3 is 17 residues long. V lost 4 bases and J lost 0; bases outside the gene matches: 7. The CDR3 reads CASSASLLAGSTDTQYF. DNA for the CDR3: TGCGCCAGCAGTGCCTCTTTACTAGCGGGAAGCACAGATACGCAGTATTTT.

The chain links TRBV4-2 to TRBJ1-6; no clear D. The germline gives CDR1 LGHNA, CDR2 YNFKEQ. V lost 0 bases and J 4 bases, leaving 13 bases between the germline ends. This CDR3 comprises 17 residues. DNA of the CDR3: TGTGCCAGCAGCCAAGAGAGGGCGTCAGCTTATAATTCACCCCTCCACTTT. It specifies CASSQERASAYNSPLHF.

CDR3 sequence reads: CASSLQENTEAFF. The CDR3 region has the DNA TGTGCCAGCAGCCTACAGGAGAACACTGAAGCTTTCTTT. This rearrangement joins TRBV11-3 to TRBJ1-1; D may be TRBD1 (5 bases). CDR1 and CDR2 (germline): SGHNT, YENEEA. V was shortened by 5 bases and J by 1 base, with 8 bases between the two germline ends. The CDR3 loop spans 13 amino acids.

The CDR3 bases are TGTGCCAGCAGCTTCGGGACAGGGTCCTACGAGCAGTACTTC. The encoded protein is CASSFGTGSYEQYF. V and J are TRBV7-9 and TRBJ2-7; 9 bases match TRBD1. The germline gives CDR1 SEHNR, CDR2 FQNEAQ (reference sequence). The CDR3 is 14 residues long. The V gene end was trimmed by 3 bases and the J gene end by 1 base; junction bases not matched to a gene: 1.

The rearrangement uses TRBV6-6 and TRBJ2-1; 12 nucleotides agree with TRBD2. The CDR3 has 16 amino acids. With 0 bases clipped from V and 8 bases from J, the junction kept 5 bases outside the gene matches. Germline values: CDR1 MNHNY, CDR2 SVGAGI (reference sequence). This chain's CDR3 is CASSYSGTSGYYEQFF. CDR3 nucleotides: TGTGCCAGCAGTTACTCCGGGACTAGCGGGTACTATGAGCAGTTCTTC.

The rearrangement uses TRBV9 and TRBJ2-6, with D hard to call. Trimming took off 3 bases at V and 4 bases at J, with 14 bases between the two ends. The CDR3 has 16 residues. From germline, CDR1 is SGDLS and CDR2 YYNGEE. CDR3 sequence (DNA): TGTGCCAGCAGCGCACCTGGTACCCCGGGGGCCAACGTCCTGACTTTC. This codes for CASSAPGTPGANVLTF. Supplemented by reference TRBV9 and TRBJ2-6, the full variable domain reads DSGVTQTPKHLITATGQRVTLRCSPRSGDLSVYWYQQSLDQGLQFLIQYYNGEERAKGNILERFSAQQFPDLHSELNLSSLELGDSALYFCASSAPGTPGANVLTFGAGSRLTVL.

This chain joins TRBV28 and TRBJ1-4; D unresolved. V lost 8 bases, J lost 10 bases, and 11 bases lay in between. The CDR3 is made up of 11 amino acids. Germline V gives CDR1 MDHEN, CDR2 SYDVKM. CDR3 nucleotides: TGTGCCAGCTACCAATGGGGAAAACTGTTTTTT. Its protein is CASYQWGKLFF. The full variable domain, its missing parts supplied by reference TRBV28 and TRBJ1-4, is DVKVTQSSRYLVKRTGEKVFLECVQDMDHENMFWYRQDPGLGLRLIYFSYDVKMKEKGDIPEGYSVSREKKERFSLILESASTNQTSMYLCASYQWGKLFFGSGTQLSVL.

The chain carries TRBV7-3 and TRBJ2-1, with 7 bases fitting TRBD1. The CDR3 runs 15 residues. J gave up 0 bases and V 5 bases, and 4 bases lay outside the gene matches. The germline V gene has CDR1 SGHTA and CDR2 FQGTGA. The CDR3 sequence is CASSRGQSSYNEQFF. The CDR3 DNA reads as TGTGCCAGCAGCCGGGGACAGAGCTCCTACAATGAGCAGTTCTTC.

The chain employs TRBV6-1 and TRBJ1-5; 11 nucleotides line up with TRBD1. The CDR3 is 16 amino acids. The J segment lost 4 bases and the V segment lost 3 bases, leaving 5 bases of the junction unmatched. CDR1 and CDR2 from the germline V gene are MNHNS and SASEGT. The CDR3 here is CASSDRDRGRNQPQHF. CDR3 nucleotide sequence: TGTGCCAGCAGTGACCGGGACAGGGGGAGAAATCAGCCCCAGCATTTT.

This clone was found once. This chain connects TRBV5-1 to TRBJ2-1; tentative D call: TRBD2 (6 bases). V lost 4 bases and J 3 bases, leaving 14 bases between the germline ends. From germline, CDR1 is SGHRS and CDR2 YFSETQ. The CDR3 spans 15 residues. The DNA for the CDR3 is TGCGCCAGCAGCACGGCGGAGGGAGGCTACAATGAGCAGTTCTTC. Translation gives CASSTAEGGYNEQFF.

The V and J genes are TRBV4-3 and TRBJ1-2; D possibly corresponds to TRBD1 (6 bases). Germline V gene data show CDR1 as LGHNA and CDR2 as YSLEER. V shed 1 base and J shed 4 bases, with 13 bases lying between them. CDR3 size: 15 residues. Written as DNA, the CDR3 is TGCGCCAGCAGCCAAGGGGGGGGGCTGACCTATGGCTACACCTTC. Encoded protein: CASSQGGGLTYGYTF.

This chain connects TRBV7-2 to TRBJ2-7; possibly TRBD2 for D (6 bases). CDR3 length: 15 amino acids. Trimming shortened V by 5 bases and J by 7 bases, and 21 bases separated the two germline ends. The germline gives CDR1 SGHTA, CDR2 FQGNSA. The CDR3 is CASSLKAGTSGEQYF. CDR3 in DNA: TGTGCCAGCAGCCTAAAGGCGGGGACTTCGGGAGAGCAGTACTTC.

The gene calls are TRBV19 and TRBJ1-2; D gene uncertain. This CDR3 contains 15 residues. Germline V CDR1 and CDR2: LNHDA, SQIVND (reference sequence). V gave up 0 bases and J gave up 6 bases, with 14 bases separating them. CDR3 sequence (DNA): TGTGCCAGTAGTATAGAGGCATTCCCGGGTGATGGCTACACCTTC. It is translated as CASSIEAFPGDGYTF.

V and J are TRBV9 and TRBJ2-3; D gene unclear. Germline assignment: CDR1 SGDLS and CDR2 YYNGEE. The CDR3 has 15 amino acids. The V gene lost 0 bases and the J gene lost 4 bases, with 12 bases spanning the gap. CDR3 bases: TGTGCCAGCAGCGTAGCAGAGAGTGTTCCAGATACGCAGTATTTT. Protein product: CASSVAESVPDTQYF.

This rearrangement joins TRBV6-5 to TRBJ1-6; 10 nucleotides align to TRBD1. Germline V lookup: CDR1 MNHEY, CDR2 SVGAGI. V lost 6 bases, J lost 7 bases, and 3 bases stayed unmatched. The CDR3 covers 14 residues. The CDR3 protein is CASSPDRGNSPLHF. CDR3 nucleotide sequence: TGTGCCAGCAGCCCGGACAGGGGGAATTCACCCCTCCACTTT.

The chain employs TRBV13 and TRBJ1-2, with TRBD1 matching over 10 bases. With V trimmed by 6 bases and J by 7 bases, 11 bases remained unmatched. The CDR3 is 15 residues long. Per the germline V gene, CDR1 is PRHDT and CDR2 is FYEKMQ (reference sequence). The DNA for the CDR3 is TGTGCCAGCAGTTTTCCCCGACAGGGGGCGCTTGGCTACACCTTC. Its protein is CASSFPRQGALGYTF.

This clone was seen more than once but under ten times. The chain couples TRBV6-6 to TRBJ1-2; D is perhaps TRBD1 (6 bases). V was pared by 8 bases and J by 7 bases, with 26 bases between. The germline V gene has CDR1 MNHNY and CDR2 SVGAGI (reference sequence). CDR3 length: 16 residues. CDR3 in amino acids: CASRKGTGILRAGYTF. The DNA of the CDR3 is TGTGCCAGCCGGAAAGGAACAGGGATTCTCAGGGCTGGCTACACCTTC.

This CDR3 reads CASSREGHTGELFF. CDR3 nucleotides: TGCGCCAGCAGCCGAGAGGGCCACACCGGGGAGCTGTTTTTT. The chain employs TRBV5-1 and TRBJ2-2, with TRBD2 as a possible D gene (5 bases). CDR3 length: 14 amino acids. Trimming shortened V by 4 bases and J by 3 bases, and 10 bases separated the two germline ends. The V gene's germline CDR1 is SGHRS and CDR2 YFSETQ.

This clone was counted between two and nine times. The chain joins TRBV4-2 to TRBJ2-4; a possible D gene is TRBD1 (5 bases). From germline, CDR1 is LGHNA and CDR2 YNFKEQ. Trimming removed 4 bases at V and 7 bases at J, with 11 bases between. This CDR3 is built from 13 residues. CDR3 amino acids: CASSPRAGNIQYF. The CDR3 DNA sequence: TGTGCCAGCAGCCCCCGGGCAGGGAACATTCAGTACTTC.

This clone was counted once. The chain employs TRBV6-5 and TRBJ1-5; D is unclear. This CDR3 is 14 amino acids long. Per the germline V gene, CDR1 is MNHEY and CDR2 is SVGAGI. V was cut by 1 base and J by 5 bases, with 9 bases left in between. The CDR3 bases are TGTGCCAGCAGTTACTTAGGAGGAGATCAGCCCCAGCATTTT. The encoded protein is CASSYLGGDQPQHF.

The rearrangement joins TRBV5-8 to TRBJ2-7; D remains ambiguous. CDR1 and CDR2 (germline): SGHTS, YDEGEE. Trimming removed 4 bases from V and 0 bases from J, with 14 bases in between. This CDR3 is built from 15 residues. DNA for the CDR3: TGTGCCAGCAGCCCGTGGGCAGCAGCCTCCTACGAGCAGTACTTC. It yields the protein CASSPWAAASYEQYF.

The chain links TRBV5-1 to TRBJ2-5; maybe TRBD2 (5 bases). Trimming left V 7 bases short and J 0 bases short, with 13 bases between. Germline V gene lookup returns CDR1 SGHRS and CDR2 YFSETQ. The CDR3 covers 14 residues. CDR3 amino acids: CASSRTGYQETQYF. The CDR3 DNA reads TGCGCCAGCTCGCGAACGGGGTACCAAGAGACCCAGTACTTC.

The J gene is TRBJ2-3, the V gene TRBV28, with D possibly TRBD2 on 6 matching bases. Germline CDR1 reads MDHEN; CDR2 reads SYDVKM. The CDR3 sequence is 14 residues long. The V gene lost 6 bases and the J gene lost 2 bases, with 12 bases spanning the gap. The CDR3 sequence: CASRSLASTDTQYF. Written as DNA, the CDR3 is TGTGCCAGCAGGAGTCTAGCGTCCACAGATACGCAGTATTTT.

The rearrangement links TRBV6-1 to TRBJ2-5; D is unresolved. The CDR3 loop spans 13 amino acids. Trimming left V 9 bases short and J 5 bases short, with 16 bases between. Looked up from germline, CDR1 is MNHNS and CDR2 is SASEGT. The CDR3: CASSGNPAETQYF. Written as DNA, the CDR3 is TGTGCCAGTTCCGGAAATCCCGCGGAGACCCAGTACTTC.

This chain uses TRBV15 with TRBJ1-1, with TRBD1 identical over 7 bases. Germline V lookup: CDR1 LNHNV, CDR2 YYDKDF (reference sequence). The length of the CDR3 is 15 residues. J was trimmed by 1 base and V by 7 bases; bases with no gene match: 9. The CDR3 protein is CATKDTGVWNTEAFF. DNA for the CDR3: TGTGCCACCAAAGACACAGGGGTTTGGAACACTGAAGCTTTCTTT.